The 15 T cell receptor beta chains presented below share a single source sample, sequenced in a study of blood T cell repertoires in COVID-19. The protocol was immunoSEQ multiplex PCR, while the TCRdb copy is restricted to in-frame clones and leaves out a portion. The sample holds approximately 220,000 clones, approximately 81% seen once. Sequencing was carried out using peripheral blood. These receptors were obtained from a woman older than 75 with acute or convalescent COVID-19.

This clone appeared a single time. The chain has TRBV12-3 or TRBV12-4 and TRBJ1-2; tentatively, D is TRBD1 (6 bases). V was trimmed by 7 bases and J by 8 bases, leaving 14 bases between them. There are 12 residues in the CDR3. CDR3 in amino acids: CASTQGFTGYTF. As DNA, the CDR3 is TGTGCCAGCACACAGGGATTCACGGGCTACACCTTC.

This chain's CDR3 is CASSLGGYEQFF. The CDR3 nucleotides are TGCGCCAGCAGCTTGGGCGGATATGAGCAGTTCTTC. The rearrangement links TRBV5-1 to TRBJ2-1; no clear D. Per germline, CDR1 SGHRS and CDR2 YFSETQ. This CDR3 region has 12 residues. Trimming cost V 0 bases and J 8 bases, with 6 bases left between them.

This clone was seen a few times. The J gene is TRBJ2-3, the V gene TRBV28; 8 bases agree with TRBD2. The length of the CDR3 is 15 residues. V shed 4 bases and J 1 base; nucleotides not matched to a gene: 4. The germline V gene has CDR1 MDHEN and CDR2 SYDVKM. This CDR3 is CASSSPGGGTDTQYF. Written as DNA, the CDR3 is TGTGCCAGCAGTTCTCCGGGAGGGGGCACAGATACGCAGTATTTT.

The rearrangement joins TRBV27 to TRBJ1-5; D is undetermined. The V and J ends lost 3 bases and 0 bases respectively, with 6 bases between them. The V gene's germline CDR1 is MNHEY and CDR2 SMNVEV (reference sequence). The CDR3 is 14 amino acids. The CDR3 here is CASSLRDSNQPQHF. DNA of the CDR3: TGTGCCAGCAGTTTGAGGGATAGCAATCAGCCCCAGCATTTT.

This clone was counted a few times. The chain carries TRBV28 and TRBJ1-2; weak D call: TRBD1 (6 bases). The germline CDR1 and CDR2 sequences are MDHEN and SYDVKM. The CDR3 is 13 amino acids. V dropped 7 bases and J dropped 6 bases, with 15 bases sitting between them. The CDR3 protein is CASKPPGEHGYTF. CDR3 DNA sequence: TGTGCCAGCAAGCCCCCAGGGGAGCATGGCTACACCTTC.

The rearrangement joins TRBV4-1 to TRBJ1-2; a possible D gene is TRBD1 (6 bases). CDR1 is MGHRA, CDR2 YSYEKL, per germline. Trimming took 1 base from V and 5 from J, leaving 17 bases between them. This CDR3 is 16 amino acids long. The CDR3: CASSQGGQGKGYGYTF. Here the CDR3 DNA reads TGCGCCAGCAGCCAAGGCGGGCAGGGGAAGGGTTATGGCTACACCTTC.

V usage is TRBV7-2 and J usage is TRBJ2-5, with a possible D match to TRBD1 (6 bases). The length of the CDR3 is 16 residues. Germline CDR1 is SGHTA and CDR2 is FQGNSA. V gave up 5 bases and J gave up 1 base, with 17 bases separating them. CDR3 sequence (DNA): TGTGCCAGCAGCCCCCAGACAGGTACCTTCCAAGAGACCCAGTACTTC. Encoded protein: CASSPQTGTFQETQYF.

This clone was seen more than once but under ten times. The genes are TRBV2 and TRBJ2-5; the D gene is possibly TRBD1 (6 bases). V lost 1 base and J 4 bases, leaving 13 bases between the germline ends. The CDR3 consists of 15 residues. Germline-derived CDR1 and CDR2 are SNHLY and FYNNEI. CDR3 region: CASSEGPQGRETQYF. CDR3 sequence (DNA): TGTGCCAGCAGTGAAGGCCCACAGGGAAGAGAGACCCAGTACTTC.

The rearrangement links TRBV19 to TRBJ2-3; D is unresolved. Trimming left V 5 bases short and J 3 bases short, with 12 bases between. This CDR3 spans 14 amino acids. Germline CDR1 is LNHDA and CDR2 is SQIVND (reference sequence). The CDR3 here is CASSSRQTTDTQYF. The CDR3 DNA sequence: TGTGCCAGTAGTTCTCGGCAGACTACAGATACGCAGTATTTT. The whole variable domain, remainder taken from reference TRBV19 and TRBJ2-3, is DGGITQSPKYLFRKEGQNVTLSCEQNLNHDAMYWYRQDPGQGLRLIYYSQIVNDFQKGDIAEGYSVSREKKESFPLTVTSAQKNPTAFYLCASSSRQTTDTQYFGPGTRLTVL.

The CDR3 spells CASSGGAIGGVYEQYF. In nucleotides, the CDR3 is TGTGCCAGCAGCGGTGGTGCGATTGGCGGGGTTTACGAGCAGTACTTC. The chain joins TRBV7-6 to TRBJ2-7, with D possibly matching TRBD2 (6 bases). The V and J ends lost 5 bases and 4 bases respectively, with 21 bases between them. CDR1 is SGHVS, CDR2 FNYEAQ, per germline. The CDR3 runs 16 residues. Based on the CDR3 plus reference TRBV7-6 and TRBJ2-7, the full variable domain is GAGVSQSPRYKVTKRGQDVALRCDPISGHVSLYWYRQALGQGPEFLTYFNYEAQQDKSGLPNDRFSAERPEGSISTLTIQRTEQRDSAMYRCASSGGAIGGVYEQYFGPGTRLTVT.

The chain links TRBV10-3 to TRBJ1-5; possibly TRBD1 for D (5 bases). Trimming shortened V by 6 bases and J by 1 base, and 13 bases separated the two germline ends. The CDR3 has 15 amino acids. The germline gives CDR1 ENHRY, CDR2 SYGVKD. The CDR3 spells CAISFAGLSNQPQHF. The DNA for the CDR3 is TGTGCCATCAGCTTTGCAGGGTTGAGCAATCAGCCCCAGCATTTT.

The rearrangement joins TRBV5-5 to TRBJ2-2; D possibly corresponds to TRBD1 (5 bases). CDR1 is SGHKS, CDR2 YYEKEE, per germline (reference sequence). This CDR3 spans 15 amino acids. V lost 6 bases to trimming and J lost 1 base, with 13 bases between them. CDR3: CASTTGHVNTGELFF. The CDR3 DNA sequence: TGTGCCAGCACCACAGGACACGTGAACACCGGGGAGCTGTTTTTT.

The rearrangement joins TRBV6-5 to TRBJ2-7; 7 nucleotides align to TRBD1. CDR1 and CDR2 from the germline V gene are MNHEY and SVGAGI. V shed 6 bases and J 5 bases; nucleotides not matched to a gene: 10. The CDR3 sequence is 14 residues long. CDR3 sequence: CASRPGQSPDEQYF. DNA of the CDR3: TGTGCCAGCAGGCCGGGACAGAGCCCTGACGAGCAGTACTTC.

The chain combines TRBV3-1 (or the pseudogene TRBV3-2) with TRBJ1-1; tentatively, D is TRBD1 (6 bases). The CDR3 has 14 residues. Trimming removed 1 base from V and 8 bases from J, with 14 bases in between. CDR1 and CDR2 from the germline V gene are LGHDT and YNNKEL (reference sequence). In DNA form, the CDR3 reads TGTGCCAGCAGCCAAGTCGGGAGGACAGTCGAAGCTTTCTTT. It encodes CASSQVGRTVEAFF.

This chain connects TRBV11-2 to TRBJ1-4; 9 nucleotides align to TRBD1. Per the germline V gene, CDR1 is SGHAT and CDR2 is FQNNGV. V lost 3 bases and J lost 6; bases outside the gene matches: 8. This CDR3 comprises 16 residues. The CDR3: CASSLDRGPGHEKLFF. DNA of the CDR3: TGTGCCAGCAGCTTGGACAGGGGACCAGGGCATGAAAAACTGTTTTTT.